These T cell receptor beta chains were read from a single sample in a study of cytomegalovirus exposure and HLA in healthy donors. TCRdb's table, derived via immunoSEQ multiplex PCR, lists solely in-frame clones and lacks some. This sample yields around 150,000 clones, of which 65% to 80% are seen a single time; roughly 4.2% belongs to the top ten. The sequenced sample was PBMCs. The receptors here all came from a man aged 40-49 years in good health and CMV-seronegative. CDR3s include the opening cysteine and the closing phenylalanine or tryptophan.

J,length,V,CDR3
TRBJ2-1,14,TRBV5-1,CASSIEAEYNEQFF
TRBJ1-3,16,TRBV5-6,CASSLEARSSENTIYF
TRBJ2-2,14,TRBV6-1,CASSVDRVTGELFF
TRBJ2-5,14,TRBV5-1,CASSYGGAGETQYF
TRBJ1-2,18,TRBV4-1,CASSQAGQGPLVWYGYTF
TRBJ2-7,16,TRBV5-1,CASSLAGRGDLDEQYF
TRBJ1-2,13,TRBV6-5,CASSYNREGGYTF
TRBJ2-7,15,TRBV19,CASSISVSQIYEQYF
TRBJ1-5,14,TRBV28,CASSLSEWNQPQHF
TRBJ1-6,14,TRBV7-6,CASSPDRGNSPLHF
TRBJ1-6,14,TRBV7-8,CASSLRTYNSPLHF
TRBJ2-7,18,TRBV4-3,CASSQEAWGQGVDYEQYF
TRBJ2-2,15,TRBV9,CASSVVGGAVGELFF
TRBJ2-7,15,TRBV15,CATSRVGTGVHEQYF
TRBJ2-7,14,TRBV6-5,CASSPRTVRYEQYF
TRBJ2-7,14,TRBV29-1,CSVQPGQTAYEQYF
TRBJ2-2,15,TRBV2,CASSEDRGATGELFF
TRBJ1-5,14,TRBV25-1,CASKGRGSNQPQHF
TRBJ2-1,15,TRBV11-2,CASSLGRGRINEQFF
TRBJ1-6,13,TRBV19,CASRGQYDSPLHF
TRBJ2-7,14,TRBV7-7,CASSLAPYSYEQYF
TRBJ1-2,16,TRBV5-6,CASSLDSGGEIYGYTF
TRBJ1-1,12,TRBV10-3,CAISEAGTEAFF
TRBJ1-3,19,TRBV7-8,CASSRHTGGFEDSGNTIYF
TRBJ2-3,14,TRBV6-1,CASTVAGPPDTQYF
TRBJ1-2,14,TRBV9,CASSVAGATYGYTF
TRBJ2-3,15,TRBV28,CASSLRGSSGDTQYF
TRBJ2-1,14,TRBV27,CASRQRGGYNEQFF
TRBJ2-5,15,TRBV7-2,CASRDDRGPAETQYF
TRBJ1-3,16,TRBV6-4,CASRPDRARSGNTIYF
TRBJ1-4,15,TRBV9,CASGKIGSGYEKLFF
TRBJ2-7,14,TRBV7-9,CASRFAGGSSEQYF
TRBJ2-7,15,TRBV7-2,CASSLSRVSGSEQYF
TRBJ2-7,15,TRBV7-6,CASSPAPRDSYEQYF
TRBJ2-7,13,TRBV5-6,CASLPGQIYEQYF
TRBJ1-6,13,TRBV10-3,CAITGSRDSPLHF
TRBJ2-2,18,TRBV12-5,CASGLGPKDRENTGELFF
TRBJ2-1,16,TRBV7-3,CASSPRNRGSYNEQFF
TRBJ2-7,11,TRBV6-5,CASTQGYEQYF
TRBJ2-1,20,TRBV7-2,CASSLAGGLAGRMSYNEQFF
TRBJ2-2,16,TRBV29-1,CSATPRTGGNTGELFF
TRBJ1-2,14,TRBV6-1,CALLGETDFYGYTF
TRBJ2-7,18,TRBV7-9,CASSLLGQSAAMTYEQYF
TRBJ1-2,13,TRBV5-4,CASSEDRGNGYTF
TRBJ1-5,14,TRBV28,CASRPTGGRQPQHF
TRBJ2-7,12,TRBV5-1,CASSRDSYEQYF
TRBJ2-7,14,TRBV7-8,CASSRSGGAYEQYF